The next 20 T cell receptor beta chains were all read from a single sample in a study of CD8 T cells in ankylosing spondylitis (dated by TCRdb to 2016 to 2017). Overall study outcomes, separate from this receptor: A TCR beta motif made up of under ten highly homologous amino acid variants appeared to be characteristic of blood from ankylosing spondylitis patients.

Their recognized antigens are unknown. The library was obtained by 5' RACE. The listed sequencing device is Illumina HiSeq 2500. TCRdb itself trimmed the public reads at Q25 with fastp, ran MiXCR and retained productive beta chains. Duplicate CDR3 protein sequences are folded into a single record with the most common DNA and genes. This sample holds roughly 490,000 distinct CDR3 sequences; approximately 5.3% were observed only once. The ten most abundant clones make up 3% to 4.5% of the sample. Sequenced material: blood, either unsorted or a sorted T cell fraction (not recorded which). The source is a male donor with ankylosing spondylitis.

V gene TRBV18 combines with J gene TRBJ2-3, with D perhaps matching TRBD1 or TRBD2 (5 bases each). This CDR3 is built from 14 residues. Germline assignment: CDR1 KGHSH and CDR2 LQKENI. V gave up 4 bases and J gave up 3 bases, with 11 bases separating them. CDR3 nucleotides: TGTGCCAGCTCACTTCCGAGGGGAACAGATACGCAGTATTTT. Encoded protein: CASSLPRGTDTQYF.

At least ten counts were recorded for this clonotype. The rearrangement joins TRBV29-1 to TRBJ2-7; 9 bases are shared with TRBD1. Germline CDR1 reads SQVTM; CDR2 reads ANQGSEA. This CDR3 contains 13 residues. V gave up 5 bases and J gave up 5 bases; unmatched junction bases: 7. CDR3 loop: CSVTRTGANEQYF. The CDR3 DNA reads as TGCAGCGTTACCCGGACAGGGGCCAACGAGCAGTACTTC.

A few counts support this clonotype. The CDR3 reads CASSVIQGGETQYF. The CDR3 DNA reads TGTGCCAGCAGCGTCATACAGGGGGGAGAGACCCAGTACTTC. This chain uses TRBV9 with TRBJ2-5; 8 bases are a match to TRBD1. This CDR3 spans 14 amino acids. V was pared by 2 bases and J by 4 bases, with 4 bases of the junction left unmatched. Germline V gene sequence: CDR1 SGDLS, CDR2 YYNGEE.

This clonotype was seen many times. The V call is TRBV6-2 or TRBV6-3, the J call TRBJ2-6; D gene unclear. The CDR3 sequence is 13 residues long. Germline lookup yields CDR1 MNHEY and CDR2 SVGEGT. The V and J ends lost 3 bases and 3 bases respectively, with 3 bases between them. CDR3 in amino acids: CASSYYGANVLTF. The CDR3 DNA follows: TGTGCCAGCAGTTATTATGGGGCCAACGTCCTGACTTTC.

This clonotype was picked up many times. The V and J genes are TRBV5-1 and TRBJ1-1; 12 nucleotides match TRBD1. V gave up 4 bases and J gave up 1 base; unmatched junction bases: 11. CDR1 and CDR2 from the germline V gene are SGHRS and YFSETQ. CDR3 length: 18 amino acids. Written as DNA, the CDR3 is TGCGCCAGCAGCGATCCAGGGGACAGGGGGCCTCGGAACACTGAAGCTTTCTTT. Translated, it gives CASSDPGDRGPRNTEAFF.

Note on this clonotype: The junction departs from the called germline gene at one end, perhaps through a read error. This sequence joins TRBV20-1 and TRBJ2-4, with a weak D call TRBD1 (6 bases). The CDR3 has 17 amino acids. Looked up from germline, CDR1 is DFQATT and CDR2 is SNEGSKA (reference sequence). The CDR3 loop is CCASEPGVHRAKNIQYF. In DNA form, the CDR3 reads TGCTGTGCGAGTGAACCAGGGGTCCATCGAGCCAAAAACATTCAGTACTTC.

This clonotype was counted between two and nine times. The chain carries TRBV7-8 and TRBJ2-3; 9 nucleotides agree with TRBD2. In germline, CDR1 is SGHVS, CDR2 FQNEAQ. After removal of 3 bases from V and 5 bases from J, the junction contained 12 bases not matched to a gene. The CDR3 extends over 17 amino acids. The CDR3 loop is CASSFPAGGRFEDTQYF. The CDR3 nucleotides read TGTGCCAGCAGCTTTCCGGCGGGGGGGCGTTTTGAAGATACGCAGTATTTT.

This clonotype was counted between two and nine times. The rearrangement joins TRBV24-1 to TRBJ2-7; tentative D call: TRBD2 (6 bases). Trimming shortened V by 5 bases and J by 1 base, and 14 bases separated the two germline ends. This CDR3 region has 15 residues. Germline CDR1 and CDR2: KGHDR and SFDVKD. The CDR3 loop reads CATSVGPRGSYEQYF. CDR3 nucleotides: TGTGCCACCAGTGTCGGTCCTCGGGGGTCCTACGAGCAGTACTTC.

In this sample, this clonotype turned up many times. The V call is TRBV7-9, the J call TRBJ1-4, with D possibly being TRBD1 (5 bases). The CDR3 runs 11 residues. CDR1 is SEHNR, CDR2 FQNEAQ, per germline (reference sequence). Between the trimmed V and J ends, which lost 5 bases and 8 bases, there was a span of 6 bases. The CDR3 sequence is CASSPGEKLFF. The CDR3 bases are TGTGCCAGCAGCCCAGGGGAAAAACTGTTTTTT. The variable domain in full, completed from reference TRBV7-9 and TRBJ1-4, reads DTGVSQNPRHKITKRGQNVTFRCDPISEHNRLYWYRQTLGQGPEFLTYFQNEAQLEKSRLLSDRFSAERPKGSFSTLEIQRTEQGDSAMYLCASSPGEKLFFGSGTQLSVL.

This clonotype was seen repeatedly, ten times or more. The chain uses TRBV4-2 and TRBJ2-3, with D uncertain. Trimming removed 8 bases from V and 3 bases from J, with 15 bases in between. The CDR3 runs to 14 residues. CDR1 is LGHNA, CDR2 YNFKEQ, per germline. CDR3 residues: CASAPLGVTDTQYF. The DNA for the CDR3 is TGTGCCAGCGCGCCCTTGGGTGTTACAGATACGCAGTATTTT.

This clonotype was detected many times. CDR3 protein: CATSRGLRTVQETQYF. CDR3 nucleotide sequence: TGTGCCACCAGCAGAGGCCTAAGGACAGTTCAAGAGACCCAGTACTTC. The rearrangement joins TRBV15 to TRBJ2-5; TRBD1 is a possible D gene (6 bases). V lost 1 base to trimming and J lost 2 bases, with 14 bases between them. In germline, CDR1 is LNHNV, CDR2 YYDKDF (reference sequence). The CDR3 sequence is 16 residues long. Supplemented by reference TRBV15 and TRBJ2-5, the full variable domain reads DAMVIQNPRYQVTQFGKPVTLSCSQTLNHNVMYWYQQKSSQAPKLLFHYYDKDFNNEADTPDNFQSRRPNTSFCFLDIRSPGLGDTAMYLCATSRGLRTVQETQYFGPGTRLLVL.

This clonotype was picked up many times. V and J are TRBV5-1 and TRBJ2-1; 8 nucleotides agree with TRBD1. The CDR3 spans 13 residues. After removal of 3 bases from V and 9 bases from J, the junction contained 5 bases not matched to a gene. Germline values: CDR1 SGHRS, CDR2 YFSETQ. CDR3 nucleotide sequence: TGCGCCAGCAGCTCACACGGGACAGGTGAGCAGTTCTTC. Its translation is CASSSHGTGEQFF.

This clonotype was counted ten times or more. J is TRBJ2-3 and V is TRBV5-1; 9 bases map to TRBD2. V trimming: 2 bases; J trimming: 6 bases; junction bases outside the gene matches: 7. This CDR3 is 15 amino acids long. Per the germline V gene, CDR1 is SGHRS and CDR2 is YFSETQ. CDR3 region: CASSLGLAGYDTQYF. CDR3 sequence (DNA): TGCGCCAGCAGCTTAGGGCTAGCGGGGTACGATACGCAGTATTTT.

This clonotype was detected ten times or more. Relative to the germline gene, one junction end is altered; a read error may explain this. This rearrangement joins TRBV5-1 to TRBJ2-2; no clear D. CDR3 length equals 13 residues. CDR1 is SGHRS, CDR2 YFSETQ, per germline. CDR3 sequence (DNA): TGTGCCAGCAGTTTGGGGAACACCGGGGAGCTGTTTTTT. Translation: CASSLGNTGELFF. The entire variable domain, with the rest obtained from reference TRBV5-1 and TRBJ2-2, is as follows: KAGVTQTPRYLIKTRGQQVTLSCSPISGHRSVSWYQQTPGQGLQFLFEYFSETQRNKGNFPGRFSGRQFSNSRSEMNVSTLELGDSALYLCASSLGNTGELFFGEGSRLTVL.

There are many counts of this clonotype. The chain is built from TRBV4-3 and TRBJ1-5, with D hard to call. Germline V gene lookup returns CDR1 LGHNA and CDR2 YSLEER. CDR3 size: 14 residues. Deletions cut 3 bases from V and 3 bases from J, with 9 bases between. DNA for the CDR3: TGCGCCAGCAGCCATACAAATAACAATCAGCCCCAGCATTTT. Amino acid sequence: CASSHTNNNQPQHF.

The sample holds a few counts of this clonotype. This rearrangement joins TRBV29-1 to TRBJ1-2; D is possibly TRBD1 (5 bases). V was clipped by 5 bases and J by 4 bases, with 14 bases between them. The length of the CDR3 is 13 residues. Looked up from germline, CDR1 is SQVTM and CDR2 is ANQGSEA. The CDR3 loop is CSVPRTSLYGYTF. CDR3 coding DNA: TGCAGCGTTCCGAGGACATCGCTCTATGGCTACACCTTC.

The table lists this clonotype with many counts. This sequence joins TRBV6-1 and TRBJ2-7; TRBD2 matches 8 bases. This CDR3 has 14 amino acids. V lost 6 bases and J lost 4; bases outside the gene matches: 8. Germline CDR1 and CDR2: MNHNS and SASEGT. Here the CDR3 reads CASRQSGSSYEQYF. The CDR3 DNA sequence: TGTGCCAGCAGACAGAGCGGGAGTAGTTACGAGCAGTACTTC.

This clonotype was seen many times. The CDR3, as DNA: TGCGCCAGCAGCTTCAAATATGGGACAGTTGAGACCCAGTACTTC. It yields the protein CASSFKYGTVETQYF. The V and J genes are TRBV5-1 and TRBJ2-5; 7 bases are a match to TRBD1. The junction had 9 bases not matched to a gene; V was cut back by 2 bases and J by 5 bases. Looked up from germline, CDR1 is SGHRS and CDR2 is YFSETQ. The CDR3 consists of 15 residues.

The V call is TRBV7-3, the J call TRBJ2-7; the D gene is possibly TRBD2 (5 bases). Germline values: CDR1 SGHTA, CDR2 FQGTGA. V was clipped by 0 bases and J by 3 bases, with 15 bases between them. The CDR3 extends over 16 amino acids. The CDR3 loop is CASSLTHRGENYEQYF. The CDR3, as DNA: TGTGCCAGCAGCTTAACCCACCGGGGAGAAAACTACGAGCAGTACTTC.

This clonotype has a count of ten or more. The chain employs TRBV5-1 and TRBJ2-2; 9 bases map to TRBD1. V shed 6 bases and J 3 bases; nucleotides not matched to a gene: 6. The CDR3 runs to 15 residues. Germline CDR1 reads SGHRS; CDR2 reads YFSETQ. In DNA form, the CDR3 reads TGCGCCAGCACGCAACAGGGGGCGGACACCGGGGAGCTGTTTTTT. As protein: CASTQQGADTGELFF.